The 10 T cell receptor beta chains given below trace back to one sample, sequenced in a study of blood T cell repertoires in COVID-19. Profiling relied on immunoSEQ multiplex PCR, and the TCRdb table lists in-frame clones only, not all of them. The data show a few hundred thousand clones, about 88% seen once. The sample consisted of peripheral blood. Receptors were obtained from a man aged 25 to 40 with active or convalescent COVID-19.

The rearrangement uses TRBV30 and TRBJ1-5; tentative D call: TRBD1 (6 bases). V lost 3 bases, J lost 3 bases, and 12 bases lay in between. Germline values: CDR1 GTSNPN, CDR2 SVGIG (reference sequence). The CDR3 covers 14 residues. CDR3 in DNA: TGTGCCTGGAGAGCAGGGGAAACCAATCAGCCCCAGCATTTT. Protein product: CAWRAGETNQPQHF.

This clone has just one count. The gene calls are TRBV19 and TRBJ1-4; D is undetermined. Per germline, CDR1 LNHDA and CDR2 SQIVND (reference sequence). The V gene lost 8 bases and the J gene lost 7 bases, with 11 bases spanning the gap. The CDR3 consists of 12 residues. The CDR3 region is CASAVQAEKLFF. CDR3 DNA sequence: TGTGCCAGTGCTGTCCAGGCTGAAAAACTGTTTTTT.

This clone showed up just a few times. This chain links TRBV20-1 with TRBJ2-3, with 8 bases that match TRBD1. The CDR3 is 17 amino acids. Germline loops: CDR1 DFQATT, CDR2 SNEGSKA (reference sequence). The J segment lost 3 bases and the V segment lost 3 bases, leaving 14 bases of the junction unmatched. The CDR3 DNA is TGCAGTGCTAGTTTGATTTTACAGGGGGTTTCGACAGATACGCAGTATTTT. Translated, it gives CSASLILQGVSTDTQYF.

V is TRBV19 and J is TRBJ1-5; possibly TRBD1 for D (5 bases). This CDR3 is built from 15 residues. Trimming removed 10 bases at V and 7 bases at J, with 23 bases between. Germline V gene sequence: CDR1 LNHDA, CDR2 SQIVND (reference sequence). The CDR3: CATKPEGQGQQPQHF. The DNA for the CDR3 is TGTGCCACCAAACCGGAGGGCCAGGGTCAACAGCCCCAGCATTTT.

The V gene is TRBV5-6, the J gene TRBJ2-5; tentative D call: TRBD1 (6 bases). The CDR3 is 13 residues long. The V end lost 6 bases, the J end lost 5 bases, and 14 bases lay between the germline ends. Germline lookup yields CDR1 SGHDT and CDR2 YYEEEE. CDR3 nucleotide sequence: TGTGCCAGCATCAACAGGGTGGGGGAGACCCAGTACTTC. As protein: CASINRVGETQYF.

This clone occurred once. This chain uses TRBV27 with TRBJ1-1; 7 bases map to TRBD1. V lost 6 bases and J lost 4; bases outside the gene matches: 11. The CDR3 extends over 15 amino acids. CDR1 is MNHEY, CDR2 SMNVEV, per germline (reference sequence). DNA for the CDR3: TGTGCCAGCAGCGGACAGGAGCCAAGGGTCACTGAAGCTTTCTTT. Its translation is CASSGQEPRVTEAFF.

V usage is TRBV18 and J usage is TRBJ1-3, with a weak D call TRBD1 (6 bases). Trimming shortened V by 1 base and J by 0 bases, and 13 bases separated the two germline ends. Germline V gene data show CDR1 as KGHSH and CDR2 as LQKENI. The CDR3 runs to 17 residues. CDR3 region: CASSPRLSTGSGNTIYF. In DNA form, the CDR3 reads TGTGCCAGCTCACCACGGTTGTCGACAGGCTCTGGAAACACCATATATTTT.

The chain recombines TRBV12-3 or TRBV12-4 with TRBJ1-1; D not certain. Trimming took off 6 bases at V and 4 bases at J, with 12 bases between the two ends. The CDR3 runs to 13 residues. CDR3 coding DNA: TGTGCCAGCAGCCGAGCGTTGGGCACTGAAGCTTTCTTT. The encoded protein is CASSRALGTEAFF.

The chain carries TRBV2 and TRBJ1-1; 8 bases are a match to TRBD1. The length of the CDR3 is 14 residues. The germline CDR1 and CDR2 sequences are SNHLY and FYNNEI. With V trimmed by 8 bases and J by 5 bases, 10 bases remained unmatched. The DNA for the CDR3 is TGTGCCAGCCAACTAGGACAGGGTGGGACTGAAGCTTTCTTT. It yields the protein CASQLGQGGTEAFF.

This chain joins TRBV27 and TRBJ1-5; D is unresolved. The CDR3 contains 12 residues. Germline V gene lookup returns CDR1 MNHEY and CDR2 SMNVEV (reference sequence). V dropped 10 bases and J dropped 4 bases, with 11 bases sitting between them. This CDR3 reads CATRTGNQPQHF. CDR3 DNA: TGTGCCACAAGGACGGGGAATCAGCCCCAGCATTTT.